These 31 T cell receptor beta chains were all obtained from the same sample, sequenced in a study of shared clonotypes between healthy human individuals (dated by TCRdb to the early 2020s). Library preparation was by the immunoSEQ multiplex PCR assay. TCRdb provides this immuneACCESS table in a form limited to in-frame rearrangements. Some clones are lacking; in checked studies, under half of them reflect an unresolved V gene, and why the rest are absent is not known. The sample data list about 490,000 clones, and 81% of these were observed just once. Jointly, the top ten make up more than 9.5% of the sample. Material for sequencing was PBMCs. The receptors here all came from a woman between 40 and 55 years old in good health. Some clones in this sample may be carry-over from other donors' samples.

This chain joins TRBV28 and TRBJ1-4; perhaps TRBD1 as D (6 bases). Between the trimmed V and J ends, which lost 6 bases and 7 bases, there was a span of 15 bases. Germline V CDR1 and CDR2: MDHEN, SYDVKM. This CDR3 region has 14 residues. The CDR3 sequence is CASRPGGQGEKLFF. The CDR3 DNA reads as TGTGCCAGCAGGCCGGGGGGGCAAGGTGAAAAACTGTTTTTT.

This chain links TRBV4-2 with TRBJ1-2; 9 bases are shared with TRBD1. The CDR3 extends over 18 amino acids. V was clipped by 4 bases and J by 7 bases; unmatched bases: 19. Germline CDR1 LGHNA, CDR2 YNFKEQ. The CDR3 bases are TGTGCCAGCAGCCCCGAAACTCAGCCGGGACAGGGAAGTAGTGGCTACACCTTC. This codes for CASSPETQPGQGSSGYTF.

This chain links TRBV4-2 with TRBJ2-3, with 11 bases identical to TRBD1. J gave up 2 bases and V 0 bases, and 4 bases lay outside the gene matches. Germline CDR1 and CDR2: LGHNA and YNFKEQ. CDR3 size: 17 residues. As DNA, the CDR3 is TGTGCCAGCAGCCAAGAAGCGGGACAGGGGGACACAGATACGCAGTATTTT. Translated, it gives CASSQEAGQGDTDTQYF.

The chain recombines TRBV11-2 with TRBJ2-7; 8 nucleotides agree with TRBD1. In germline, CDR1 is SGHAT, CDR2 FQNNGV. The trim removed 3 bases at V and 3 bases at J, leaving 4 bases unmatched. CDR3 length equals 14 residues. CDR3 amino acids: CASSFGTGNYEQYF. As DNA, the CDR3 is TGTGCCAGCAGCTTCGGGACAGGAAACTACGAGCAGTACTTC. Drawing the rest from reference TRBV11-2 and TRBJ2-7, the complete variable domain is EAGVAQSPRYKIIEKRQSVAFWCNPISGHATLYWYQQILGQGPKLLIQFQNNGVVDDSQLPKDRFSAERLKGVDSTLKIQPAKLEDSAVYLCASSFGTGNYEQYFGPGTRLTVT.

On this clone: One end of the junction does not line up with germline, which may come from a read error. Other DNA sequences from this sample encode an identical CDR3 as well. This sequence joins TRBV30 and TRBJ2-7, with no clear D. Looked up from germline, CDR1 is GTSNPN and CDR2 is SVGIG (reference sequence). This CDR3 contains 13 residues. This CDR3 reads CAWRPRLPYEQYF. The CDR3 DNA reads TGTGCCTGGAGGCCGAGGTTGCCCTACGAGCAGTACTTT.

This clone occurred once. The rearrangement links TRBV5-1 to TRBJ2-7, with D unclear. V gave up 1 base and J gave up 0 bases, with 14 bases separating them. The CDR3 consists of 16 residues. Germline CDR1 and CDR2: SGHRS and YFSETQ. The CDR3 sequence is CASSLNPGGTSYEQYF. The CDR3 DNA is TGCGCCAGCAGCTTGAACCCGGGCGGAACCTCCTACGAGCAGTACTTC.

The CDR3 bases are TGTGCCAGCAGCTGGGGGGGCTCCTACAATGAGCAGTTCTTC. As protein: CASSWGGSYNEQFF. V gene TRBV11-1 combines with J gene TRBJ2-1; 7 nucleotides line up with TRBD2. Germline CDR1 reads SGHAT; CDR2 reads FQDESV (reference sequence). V shed 4 bases and J 0 bases; nucleotides not matched to a gene: 0. This CDR3 is 14 amino acids long.

This clone is a singleton in its sample. The rearrangement uses TRBV5-4 and TRBJ2-1, with 8 bases that match TRBD2. Losses at the gene ends were 4 bases for V and 7 bases for J; bases not matched to a gene: 10. Germline V CDR1 and CDR2: SGHNT, YYREEE (reference sequence). CDR3 size: 15 residues. This CDR3 is CASSLTSGPENEQFF. DNA of the CDR3: TGTGCCAGCAGCCTTACTAGCGGACCCGAGAATGAGCAGTTCTTC.

The sample holds a few counts of this clone. CDR3 nucleotides: TGCAGCGTGAGCGGGGGTTCTGGGGCCAACGTCCTGACTTTC. It yields the protein CSVSGGSGANVLTF. The chain uses TRBV29-1 and TRBJ2-6; 8 bases align to TRBD2. Trimming cost V 6 bases and J 1 base; bases outside gene matches: 2. Germline values: CDR1 SQVTM, CDR2 ANQGSEA. The CDR3 consists of 14 residues.

This chain joins TRBV19 and TRBJ2-7; D may be TRBD1 or TRBD2 (5 bases each). This CDR3 has 15 amino acids. V was clipped by 6 bases and J by 2 bases, with 17 bases between them. The germline CDR1 and CDR2 sequences are LNHDA and SQIVND (reference sequence). CDR3 protein: CASSPVQGPTYEQYF. As DNA, the CDR3 is TGTGCCAGTAGCCCCGTGCAGGGACCCACCTACGAGCAGTACTTC.

The V gene is TRBV2, the J gene TRBJ2-2; D not resolved. Germline CDR1 SNHLY, CDR2 FYNNEI. With 2 bases removed from V and 2 bases from J, the gap between germline ends came to 9 bases. This CDR3 spans 15 amino acids. The CDR3 sequence is CASSERQPNTGELFF. The CDR3 bases are TGTGCCAGCAGTGAAAGGCAGCCCAACACCGGGGAGCTGTTTTTT.

To note about this clone: A far larger clone is one nucleotide away, so this likely arose from a read error. The same CDR3 is also encoded by other DNA sequences in this sample. V and J are TRBV30 and TRBJ2-2, with 7 positions matching TRBD1. Germline CDR1 is GTSNPN and CDR2 is SVGIG (reference sequence). The CDR3 is 21 residues long. Here the CDR3 reads CAWSVFPGQLITEANTGELFF. The CDR3 DNA follows: TGTGCCTGGAGTGTATTTCCGGGACAGCTGATAACGGAAGCGAACACCGGGGAGCTATTTTTT.

The chain recombines TRBV7-9 with TRBJ1-1, with 7 bases fitting TRBD1. Germline V gives CDR1 SEHNR, CDR2 FQNEAQ (reference sequence). V was pared by 3 bases and J by 3 bases, with 1 base of the junction left unmatched. The length of the CDR3 is 13 residues. The CDR3 spells CASSFDRDTEAFF. CDR3 bases: TGTGCCAGCAGCTTTGACAGGGACACTGAAGCTTTCTTT. The full variable domain, in which reference TRBV7-9 and TRBJ1-1 provide the parts outside the CDR3, is DTGVSQNPRHKITKRGQNVTFRCDPISEHNRLYWYRQTLGQGPEFLTYFQNEAQLEKSRLLSDRFSAERPKGSFSTLEIQRTEQGDSAMYLCASSFDRDTEAFFGQGTRLTVV.

The CDR3 sequence is CASSLSGARTENEKLFF. DNA for the CDR3: TGTGCCAGCAGTTTATCAGGGGCGAGGACCGAGAATGAAAAACTGTTTTTT. J is TRBJ1-4 and V is TRBV27; tentatively, D is TRBD1 (5 bases). Germline CDR1 is MNHEY and CDR2 is SMNVEV (reference sequence). The CDR3 covers 17 residues. The germline V and J ends were trimmed by 0 bases and 5 bases, with 16 bases remaining between them.

Remarks on this clone: It is likely a read error: a sequence one base away is far more abundant. In the same sample, other DNA sequences code for this CDR3. Written as DNA, the CDR3 is TGTGCCAGCAGCCGGGGACTAGCTGGAGGGCCTGTCGGGGAGCTGTTTTTT. Protein: CASSRGLAGGPVGELFF. The genes are TRBV27 and TRBJ2-2; 9 nucleotides align to TRBD2. V shed 6 bases and J 7 bases; nucleotides not matched to a gene: 15. The CDR3 is made up of 17 amino acids. Looked up from germline, CDR1 is MNHEY and CDR2 is SMNVEV (reference sequence).

This clone was observed a single time. The genes are TRBV25-1 and TRBJ1-1, with 10 bases matching TRBD1. V shed 4 bases and J 4 bases; nucleotides not matched to a gene: 6. The germline gives CDR1 MGHDK, CDR2 SYGVNS. The CDR3 has 15 residues. CDR3 in amino acids: CASSGGGQGPTEAFF. The CDR3 DNA sequence: TGTGCCAGCAGTGGCGGGGGACAGGGGCCCACTGAAGCTTTCTTT.

This clone was counted a few times. The gene calls are TRBV10-3 and TRBJ2-3; D is uncertain. Germline CDR1 ENHRY, CDR2 SYGVKD. The CDR3 runs 15 residues. Trimming shortened V by 4 bases and J by 2 bases, and 13 bases separated the two germline ends. This chain's CDR3 is CAISVGNTITDTQYF. For the CDR3, the DNA is TGTGCCATCAGTGTCGGAAACACCATCACAGATACGCAGTATTTT.

The chain has TRBV7-3 and TRBJ1-1; 7 nucleotides align to TRBD1. The CDR3 is 13 residues long. V was clipped by 5 bases and J by 4 bases; unmatched bases: 4. Per the germline V gene, CDR1 is SGHTA and CDR2 is FQGTGA. CDR3 region: CASSQGEATEAFF. The CDR3 nucleotides read TGTGCCAGCAGCCAGGGGGAGGCCACTGAAGCTTTCTTT.

The chain joins TRBV4-2 to TRBJ2-7; 10 bases line up with TRBD2. V dropped 2 bases and J dropped 2; count of bases not matched to a gene: 9. CDR3 length: 17 amino acids. Germline CDR1 reads LGHNA; CDR2 reads YNFKEQ. The CDR3 nucleotides read TGTGCCAGCAGCCAACGACTTTCCGGGACTAGCGCCTACGAGCAGTACTTC. Translating it yields CASSQRLSGTSAYEQYF.

The chain uses TRBV5-1 and TRBJ1-4; TRBD1 might be the D (5 bases). This CDR3 is built from 14 residues. The germline V and J ends were trimmed by 4 bases and 4 bases, with 11 bases remaining between them. Germline V gene data show CDR1 as SGHRS and CDR2 as YFSETQ. The CDR3 DNA reads as TGCGCCAGCAGCCAGGAAAGGGGTAATGAAAAACTGTTTTTT. It codes for CASSQERGNEKLFF. Combining the CDR3 with reference TRBV5-1 and TRBJ1-4 gives the whole variable domain KAGVTQTPRYLIKTRGQQVTLSCSPISGHRSVSWYQQTPGQGLQFLFEYFSETQRNKGNFPGRFSGRQFSNSRSEMNVSTLELGDSALYLCASSQERGNEKLFFGSGTQLSVL.

This clone showed up many times. The chain has TRBV6-6 and TRBJ2-7; D gene ambiguous. The CDR3 extends over 14 amino acids. V was trimmed by 0 bases and J by 1 base, leaving 7 bases between them. The germline gives CDR1 MNHNY, CDR2 SVGAGI (reference sequence). CDR3 amino acids: CASSYSPTSYEQYF. The CDR3 region has the DNA TGTGCCAGCAGTTACTCGCCAACATCCTACGAGCAGTACTTC.

The V and J genes are TRBV4-2 and TRBJ2-3, with D possibly TRBD1 on 6 matching bases. The CDR3 spans 14 residues. In germline, CDR1 is LGHNA, CDR2 YNFKEQ. Trimming left V 0 bases short and J 13 bases short, with 17 bases between. CDR3 protein: CASSQEIPTGTKYF. The CDR3 bases are TGTGCCAGCAGCCAAGAAATTCCGACAGGAACCAAGTATTTT.

This clone was picked up one time. This chain links TRBV7-3 with TRBJ2-2, with D maybe TRBD2 (6 bases). CDR3 size: 14 residues. V lost 3 bases, J lost 6 bases, and 11 bases lay in between. Germline V gene sequence: CDR1 SGHTA, CDR2 FQGTGA. The CDR3, as DNA: TGTGCCAGCAGCTTGACCCCGGGGGCCGGGGAGCTGTTTTTT. The encoded protein is CASSLTPGAGELFF.

V and J are TRBV6-1 and TRBJ2-4, with D tentatively TRBD1 (5 bases). Trimming left V 4 bases short and J 5 bases short, with 12 bases between. CDR1 and CDR2 (germline): MNHNS, SASEGT. This CDR3 has 14 amino acids. The CDR3 DNA follows: TGTGCCAGCAGTGTCCTAGGGGCCCAAAACATTCAGTACTTC. The encoded protein is CASSVLGAQNIQYF.

The chain carries TRBV28 and TRBJ2-2; no clear D gene. This CDR3 spans 11 amino acids. Per germline, CDR1 MDHEN and CDR2 SYDVKM. Trimming cost V 7 bases and J 8 bases, with 8 bases left between them. CDR3 amino acids: CASNRKGELFF. As DNA, the CDR3 is TGTGCCAGCAACCGAAAAGGGGAGCTGTTTTTT.

The chain combines TRBV6-5 with TRBJ1-5; perhaps TRBD1 as D (5 bases). Trimming removed 3 bases from V and 5 bases from J, with 8 bases in between. CDR1 is MNHEY and CDR2 is SVGAGI in the germline V gene. The CDR3 is 13 residues long. In DNA, the CDR3 is TGTGCCAGCAGTTATGACAGTTATCAGCCCCAGCATTTT. Its translation: CASSYDSYQPQHF.

The rearrangement links TRBV15 to TRBJ1-3; D is undetermined. Germline values: CDR1 LNHNV, CDR2 YYDKDF (reference sequence). This CDR3 region has 15 residues. V was cut by 3 bases and J by 0 bases, with 9 bases left in between. The DNA of the CDR3 is TGTGCCACCAGCAGGAAACAAAACTCTGGAAACACCATATATTTT. Translation: CATSRKQNSGNTIYF.

V and J are TRBV6-1 and TRBJ2-1; possible D gene TRBD1, 5 bases. The germline gives CDR1 MNHNS, CDR2 SASEGT. There are 14 residues in the CDR3. V lost 7 bases, J lost 9 bases, and 19 bases lay in between. CDR3: CASTTRRGGSEQFF. The CDR3 nucleotides read TGTGCCAGCACCACCCGAAGGGGCGGCAGTGAGCAGTTCTTC.

The V call is TRBV10-2, the J call TRBJ1-1; 7 nucleotides agree with TRBD1. V dropped 2 bases and J dropped 5; count of bases not matched to a gene: 14. Germline V gives CDR1 WSHSY, CDR2 SAAADI. CDR3 size: 17 residues. As DNA, the CDR3 is TGCGCCAGCAGTGAGGTTGGAAGCCCAGGGGGGTGGACTGAAGCTTTCTTT. Its protein is CASSEVGSPGGWTEAFF.

The J gene is TRBJ1-5, the V gene TRBV6-4, with 9 bases identical to TRBD1. The CDR3 extends over 15 amino acids. J was trimmed by 1 base and V by 3 bases; bases with no gene match: 1. Germline-derived CDR1 and CDR2 are MRHNA and SNTAGT. CDR3 sequence: CASSETGGSNQPQHF. CDR3 nucleotide sequence: TGTGCCAGCAGTGAGACAGGGGGGAGCAATCAGCCCCAGCATTTT.

The V gene is TRBV19, the J gene TRBJ1-5, with 7 positions matching TRBD1. The germline gives CDR1 LNHDA, CDR2 SQIVND (reference sequence). After removal of 5 bases from V and 4 bases from J, the junction contained 2 bases not matched to a gene. The CDR3 spans 13 residues. CDR3 nucleotides: TGTGCCAGTAGTGCGGACAGGAATCAGCCCCAGCATTTT. Protein: CASSADRNQPQHF.